A single sample is the source of the 19 T cell receptor beta chains below, sequenced in a study of shared clonotypes between healthy human individuals. Some clones are missing from TCRdb's copy, which holds only in-frame ones; the method was immunoSEQ multiplex PCR. The sample includes about 2.3 million clones, roughly 90% of them seen just once. Input material: naive CD4+ T cells from PBMCs. Specified subset: CD45RA+ positively selected. These receptors were taken from a man younger than 30 in good health. Some clones in this sample may be carry-over from other donors' samples.

This chain links TRBV5-1 with TRBJ2-1; 8 bases are shared with TRBD2. The V segment lost 0 bases and the J segment 0 bases; nucleotides outside the gene matches: 17. CDR1 SGHRS and CDR2 YFSETQ come from the germline V gene. The CDR3 is 21 residues long. The CDR3 DNA is TGCGCCAGCAGCTTGGTGTCGAGAGTCGGTGGCAGCGGGAGCTCCTACAATGAGCAGTTCTTC. Amino acid sequence: CASSLVSRVGGSGSSYNEQFF.

This clone showed up just once. The chain combines TRBV7-2 with TRBJ2-2, with TRBD2 as a possible D gene (6 bases). The V gene's germline CDR1 is SGHTA and CDR2 FQGNSA. The ends were cut back, 7 bases at V and 5 bases at J, with 17 bases in the middle. The CDR3 is made up of 15 amino acids. This CDR3 is CASTRDRTKTGELFF. As DNA, the CDR3 is TGTGCCAGCACCCGGGACCGGACTAAGACCGGGGAGCTGTTTTTT. Drawing the rest from reference TRBV7-2 and TRBJ2-2, the complete variable domain is GAGVSQSPSNKVTEKGKDVELRCDPISGHTALYWYRQSLGQGLEFLIYFQGNSAPDKSGLPSDRFSAERTGGSVSTLTIQRTQQEDSAVYLCASTRDRTKTGELFFGEGSRLTVL.

The chain is built from TRBV7-2 and TRBJ1-4; 10 bases align to TRBD1. The germline CDR1 and CDR2 sequences are SGHTA and FQGNSA. This CDR3 has 16 amino acids. The V and J ends lost 5 bases and 5 bases, in that order; junction bases with no gene match: 8. The CDR3 DNA follows: TGTGCCAGCAGCCTTCGCCGGGGACAGGGGAATGAAAAACTGTTTTTT. Protein: CASSLRRGQGNEKLFF.

V usage is TRBV5-1 and J usage is TRBJ2-3; the match to TRBD1 covers 7 bases. This CDR3 spans 17 amino acids. CDR1 and CDR2 from the germline V gene are SGHRS and YFSETQ. V was clipped by 2 bases and J by 0 bases; unmatched bases: 9. The CDR3 is CASSFQPPGQSTDTQYF. In DNA, the CDR3 is TGCGCCAGCAGCTTCCAACCACCGGGACAGAGCACAGATACGCAGTATTTT. Together with reference TRBV5-1 and TRBJ2-3, the CDR3 gives the full variable domain: KAGVTQTPRYLIKTRGQQVTLSCSPISGHRSVSWYQQTPGQGLQFLFEYFSETQRNKGNFPGRFSGRQFSNSRSEMNVSTLELGDSALYLCASSFQPPGQSTDTQYFGPGTRLTVL.

CDR3 coding DNA: TGTGCCAGCAGTGAAGCGAGGGCTCAGCCCCAGCATTTT. This gives the protein CASSEARAQPQHF. The genes are TRBV6-1 and TRBJ1-5; D is undetermined. The CDR3 consists of 13 residues. CDR1 is MNHNS and CDR2 is SASEGT in the germline V gene. V lost 0 bases, J lost 6 bases, and 6 bases lay in between.

The V call is TRBV4-2, the J call TRBJ2-2, with 9 nucleotides matching TRBD2. J gave up 8 bases and V 4 bases, and 5 bases lay outside the gene matches. The CDR3 totals 14 residues. Germline V gene lookup returns CDR1 LGHNA and CDR2 YNFKEQ. In DNA form, the CDR3 reads TGTGCCAGCAGCCCGTTAGCGGGAGCGGGGGAGCTGTTTTTT. Its protein is CASSPLAGAGELFF.

This sequence joins TRBV10-3 and TRBJ2-1; perhaps TRBD1 as D (8 bases). This CDR3 is built from 15 residues. CDR1 and CDR2 from the germline V gene are ENHRY and SYGVKD. The V end lost 3 bases, the J end lost 9 bases, and 18 bases lay between the germline ends. The DNA of the CDR3 is TGTGCCATCAGTGAAGGCGGGAGAACAGGGGGTGAGCAGTTCTTC. This translates into CAISEGGRTGGEQFF.

V gene TRBV19 combines with J gene TRBJ2-5; D possibly corresponds to TRBD2 (6 bases). V was pared by 2 bases and J by 5 bases, with 18 bases between. Germline V gene lookup returns CDR1 LNHDA and CDR2 SQIVND (reference sequence). The CDR3 has 16 residues. CDR3 region: CASSIMTGGSRETQYF. The CDR3 DNA is TGTGCCAGTAGTATAATGACTGGGGGGAGTCGGGAGACCCAGTACTTC.

The V and J genes are TRBV18 and TRBJ1-2, with D perhaps TRBD1 (5 bases). Trimming stripped 3 bases from V and 11 bases from J, with 13 bases between. This CDR3 is built from 12 residues. Germline V lookup: CDR1 KGHSH, CDR2 LQKENI. CDR3 DNA sequence: TGTGCCAGCTCACCCAATGCGGGGCCATACACCTTC. This encodes CASSPNAGPYTF.

Turning to this clone: Other nucleotide sequences in the sample specify the same CDR3. V and J are TRBV5-1 and TRBJ1-4; D is undetermined. In germline, CDR1 is SGHRS, CDR2 YFSETQ. The V end was cut by 0 bases, the J end by 7 bases, with 10 bases between. CDR3 size: 14 residues. In DNA form, the CDR3 reads TGCGCCAGCAGCTTGGGGCCGGCCGGTGAAAAACTGTTTTTT. Translated, it gives CASSLGPAGEKLFF.

The genes are TRBV7-2 and TRBJ2-1; 8 bases are shared with TRBD2. The J segment lost 8 bases and the V segment lost 1 base, leaving 4 bases of the junction unmatched. CDR1 SGHTA and CDR2 FQGNSA come from the germline V gene. The CDR3 runs to 14 residues. CDR3 residues: CASSLVPGRDEQFF. The CDR3 region has the DNA TGTGCCAGCAGCTTAGTTCCCGGGAGGGATGAGCAGTTCTTC.

The chain employs TRBV30 and TRBJ2-1, with D possibly being TRBD1 (5 bases). Per the germline V gene, CDR1 is GTSNPN and CDR2 is SVGIG (reference sequence). Trimming pared 0 bases from V and 10 bases from J, leaving 10 bases between. The CDR3 extends over 12 amino acids. The CDR3 DNA is TGTGCCTGGAGTGTAGGGGCTGGGGAGCAGTTCTTC. This gives the protein CAWSVGAGEQFF. The variable domain in full, with the rest retrieved from reference TRBV30 and TRBJ2-1, is SQTIHQWPATLVQPVGSPLSLECTVEGTSNPNLYWYRQAAGRGLQLLFYSVGIGQISSEVPQNLSASRPQDRQFILSSKKLLLSDSGFYLCAWSVGAGEQFFGPGTRLTVL.

The gene calls are TRBV6-1 and TRBJ1-5; D gene uncertain. This CDR3 is built from 14 residues. Trimming took 7 bases from V and 0 from J, leaving 10 bases between them. CDR1 and CDR2 (germline): MNHNS, SASEGT. DNA of the CDR3: TGTGCCAGCATCCTCTCTTATAGCAATCAGCCCCAGCATTTT. It translates to CASILSYSNQPQHF.

The chain employs TRBV2 and TRBJ1-2; D is unresolved. The V gene's germline CDR1 is SNHLY and CDR2 FYNNEI. V was trimmed by 4 bases and J by 4 bases, leaving 13 bases between them. The length of the CDR3 is 14 residues. CDR3 sequence (DNA): TGTGCCAGCAGTGCGGCGGCCCCCGGCTATGGCTACACCTTC. Its protein is CASSAAAPGYGYTF.

Details on this clone: This sample includes further DNA sequences coding for the same CDR3. The chain links TRBV28 to TRBJ1-2; 7 nucleotides agree with TRBD1. V shed 4 bases, J shed 5 bases, and the junction held 1 base outside the gene matches. CDR3 length: 12 residues. The germline V gene has CDR1 MDHEN and CDR2 SYDVKM. The CDR3: CASSYRGYGYTF. The CDR3 DNA is TGTGCCAGCAGTTACAGGGGATATGGCTACACCTTC.

This chain connects TRBV21-1 to TRBJ1-5; TRBD1 is the table's D call, not checked against the DNA. TRBV21-1 is recorded as a pseudogene. The CDR3 sequence is 16 residues long. Here the CDR3 DNA reads TGTGCCAGCAGCTACTCCCCGACAGTTAGCAATCAGCCCCAGCATTTT. As protein: CASSYSPTVSNQPQHF.

This clone occurred once. The J gene is TRBJ2-6, the V gene TRBV4-2; D is uncertain. Germline CDR1 LGHNA, CDR2 YNFKEQ. This CDR3 is 11 amino acids long. Trimming took off 9 bases at V and 2 bases at J, with 2 bases between the two ends. The DNA of the CDR3 is TGTGCCAGTACTGGGGCCAACGTCCTGACTTTC. Translation gives CASTGANVLTF.

This clone has just one count. The J gene is TRBJ2-5, the V gene TRBV19; weak D call: TRBD2 (6 bases). Germline loops: CDR1 LNHDA, CDR2 SQIVND (reference sequence). The CDR3 covers 14 residues. V was cut by 8 bases and J by 1 base, with 14 bases left in between. CDR3 protein: CASAAWGGQETQYF. CDR3 DNA: TGTGCCAGTGCAGCCTGGGGAGGCCAAGAGACCCAGTACTTC.

The V and J genes are TRBV6-6 and TRBJ2-3, with D maybe TRBD2 (6 bases). Trimming shortened V by 4 bases and J by 0 bases, and 11 bases separated the two germline ends. This CDR3 has 15 residues. CDR1 is MNHNY, CDR2 SVGAGI, per germline (reference sequence). The CDR3 here is CASSWLADSTDTQYF. The CDR3 DNA is TGTGCCAGCAGTTGGTTAGCGGACAGCACAGATACGCAGTATTTT.